This TCR beta chain emerged from a study of T-cell reconstitution after alpha-beta-depleted transplantation in children. This clonotype was detected a few times. This CDR3 region has 15 residues. Germline CDR1 SGHTA, CDR2 FQGTGA. Trimming took 4 bases from V and 1 from J, leaving 12 bases between them. Library preparation (for TCRbeta) was performed with unique molecular identifiers. Via MiXCR, TCRdb re-called the PCR reads, giving one row per CDR3 protein. The sample holds 450,000 to 600,000 distinct CDR3 sequences; about 17% are singletons and the top ten take roughly 3.3%. This clonotype was obtained from a human donor who donated a stem cell graft to a child with acute lymphoblastic leukemia. This chain uses TRBV7-3 with TRBJ2-3, with D possibly matching TRBD1 (6 bases). Specimen: PBMCs from the stem cell graft donor, collected from the stem cell graft. CDR3 loop: CASSYGQRGTDTQYF. CDR3 DNA: TGTGCCAGCAGCTACGGACAGAGAGGCACAGATACGCAGTATTTT. The full variable domain, its missing parts supplied by reference TRBV7-3 and TRBJ2-3, is GAGVSQTPSNKVTEKGKYVELRCDPISGHTALYWYRQSLGQGPEFLIYFQGTGAADDSGLPNDRFFAVRPEGSVSTLKIQRTERGDSAVYLCASSYGQRGTDTQYFGPGTRLTVL.